These T cell receptor beta chains were read from a single sample in a study of neurological immune-mediated disorders. Via MiXCR, TCRdb re-called the 5' RACE reads, giving one row per CDR3 protein. The profile shows more than 30,000 distinct CDR3 sequences, roughly 15% of them singletons. The sequencing input was CD4+ T cells from blood. These receptors were obtained from a female donor with HTLV-1-associated myelopathy (HAM/TSP). The CDR3 runs from the conserved cysteine through the conserved F or W. Each record gives: V gene, J gene, CDR3 protein.

V: TRBV20-1
J: TRBJ1-5
CDR3: CSAKGRADQPQHF

V: TRBV6-5
J: TRBJ2-1
CDR3: CASSYDPGSYNEQFF

V: TRBV20-1
J: TRBJ2-7
CDR3: CSVPLAESSYEQYF

V: TRBV5-1
J: TRBJ2-7
CDR3: CASSLGTGVGYEQYF

V: TRBV6-1
J: TRBJ1-5
CDR3: CASSLQGFQPQHF

V: TRBV7-2
J: TRBJ2-1
CDR3: CASSRRGGSYNEQFF

V: TRBV20-1
J: TRBJ2-1
CDR3: CSASKGQGDYNEQFF

V: TRBV6-5
J: TRBJ1-1
CDR3: CASSYSERQGLRTEAFF

V: TRBV29-1
J: TRBJ2-3
CDR3: CSVAGTSGTDTQYF

V: TRBV29-1
J: TRBJ2-1
CDR3: CSVDNNEQFF

V: TRBV30
J: TRBJ2-1
CDR3: CAWSVPPLYEQFF

V: TRBV3-1
J: TRBJ2-7
CDR3: CASQDPSTGHLSYEQYF

V: TRBV7-7
J: TRBJ2-5
CDR3: CATGDSRETQYF

V: TRBV5-1
J: TRBJ2-1
CDR3: CASSLSLYNEQFF

V: TRBV6-5
J: TRBJ2-1
CDR3: CASSYMYEQFF

V: TRBV20-1
J: TRBJ2-1
CDR3: CSARDGTSGFSYNEQFF

V: TRBV6-1
J: TRBJ2-5
CDR3: CASSKFGVQETQYF

V: TRBV20-1
J: TRBJ2-1
CDR3: CSAMTGFRQNEQFF

V: TRBV5-1
J: TRBJ2-2
CDR3: CASMGTGELFF

V: TRBV5-1
J: TRBJ1-1
CDR3: CASSLGAGDEAFF

V: TRBV7-9
J: TRBJ2-1
CDR3: CASSTELAGGREQFF

V: TRBV5-1
J: TRBJ2-1
CDR3: CASSLAERGPAFSYNEQFF

V: TRBV5-1
J: TRBJ2-5
CDR3: CASSLAPGRRDQETQYF

V: TRBV7-8
J: TRBJ2-7
CDR3: CASSPGGAFEQYF

V: TRBV5-1
J: TRBJ2-7
CDR3: CASSLARPARDEQYF

V: TRBV12-3/TRBV12-4
J: TRBJ2-1
CDR3: CATQRTYNEQFF

V: TRBV4-3
J: TRBJ2-7
CDR3: CASSPSTRTGVVYEQYF

V: TRBV19
J: TRBJ2-3
CDR3: CASTPRQRSTDTQYF

V: TRBV6-5
J: TRBJ2-1
CDR3: CASTDKHGQGKMNEQFF

V: TRBV28
J: TRBJ1-1
CDR3: CASSPPQGMNTEAFF

V: TRBV29-1
J: TRBJ2-7
CDR3: CSVAGTGQGIYEQYF

V: TRBV6-5
J: TRBJ2-3
CDR3: CASRLGQGTDTQYF

V: TRBV6-5
J: TRBJ2-2
CDR3: CASSYSRRLNTGELFF

V: TRBV27
J: TRBJ2-5
CDR3: CASSLSASQETQYF

V: TRBV5-6
J: TRBJ2-1
CDR3: CASSWTGGNEQFF

V: TRBV20-1
J: TRBJ2-4
CDR3: CSARTSGGDIQYF

V: TRBV12-3/TRBV12-4
J: TRBJ1-5
CDR3: CASSGVESNQPQHF

V: TRBV5-1
J: TRBJ1-3
CDR3: CASSSTQGAPTSGNTIYF

V: TRBV20-1
J: TRBJ2-7
CDR3: CSAETGTRGSYEQYF

V: TRBV20-1
J: TRBJ1-1
CDR3: CSARTHNEAFF

V: TRBV5-1
J: TRBJ2-1
CDR3: CASSLGETGYEQFF

V: TRBV5-1
J: TRBJ2-7
CDR3: CASSPGAGGHYEQYF

V: TRBV29-1
J: TRBJ2-7
CDR3: CSVGAQGEQYF

V: TRBV7-2
J: TRBJ2-7
CDR3: CASSSTGGAYEQYF

V: TRBV20-1
J: TRBJ2-1
CDR3: CSATGLAGVNNEQFF

V: TRBV9
J: TRBJ2-4
CDR3: CASSVVSDPPGIQYF

V: TRBV20-1
J: TRBJ2-4
CDR3: CSARPLEGRIQYF

V: TRBV5-1
J: TRBJ2-1
CDR3: CAGGRSSYNEQFF

V: TRBV4-3
J: TRBJ1-6
CDR3: CASSQEWVGGLTSPLHF

V: TRBV5-1
J: TRBJ2-7
CDR3: CASSLGAQPNYEQYF

V: TRBV5-1
J: TRBJ2-5
CDR3: CASSLPTSGTTVIQETQYF

V: TRBV6-5
J: TRBJ2-1
CDR3: CASSYGSGLYNEQFF

V: TRBV6-1
J: TRBJ1-1
CDR3: CASSEGGMNTEAFF

V: TRBV9
J: TRBJ1-3
CDR3: CASSPRTKVAGNTIYF